This record concerns one T cell receptor beta chain sequence. The CDR3 is 14 amino acids. V was pared by 3 bases and J by 7 bases, with 7 bases of the junction left unmatched. CDR1 is SGHVS and CDR2 is FQNEAQ in the germline V gene. These data come from a study of T cell changes during pregnancy in multiple sclerosis. Profiled with immunoSEQ multiplex PCR; TCRdb holds only in-frame clones, not every one. The table includes roughly 40,000 clones, roughly 90% detected once. J is TRBJ2-7 and V is TRBV7-8; 9 bases are shared with TRBD2. The sample here was CD8+ T cells from peripheral blood mononuclear cells, taken before pregnancy. This sequence was found in a female donor with multiple sclerosis, enrolled in a pregnancy study. CDR3 sequence reads: CASSFASGVWEQYF. For the CDR3, the DNA is TGTGCCAGCAGCTTCGCTAGCGGGGTCTGGGAGCAGTACTTC.